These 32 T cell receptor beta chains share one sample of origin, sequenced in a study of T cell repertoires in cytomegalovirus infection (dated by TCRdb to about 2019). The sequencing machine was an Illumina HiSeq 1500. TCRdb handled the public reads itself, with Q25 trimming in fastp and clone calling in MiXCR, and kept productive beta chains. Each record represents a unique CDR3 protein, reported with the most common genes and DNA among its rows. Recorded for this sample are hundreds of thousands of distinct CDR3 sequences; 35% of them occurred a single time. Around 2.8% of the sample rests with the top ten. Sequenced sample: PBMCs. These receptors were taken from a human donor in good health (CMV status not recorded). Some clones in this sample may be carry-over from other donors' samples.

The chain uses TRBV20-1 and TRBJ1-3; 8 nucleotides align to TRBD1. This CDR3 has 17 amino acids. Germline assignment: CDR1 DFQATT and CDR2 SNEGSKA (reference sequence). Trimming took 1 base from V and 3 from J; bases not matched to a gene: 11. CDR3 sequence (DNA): TGCAGTGCTAGAGTTTTGGACAGGGAAGTCTTTGGAAACACCATATATTTT. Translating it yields CSARVLDREVFGNTIYF.

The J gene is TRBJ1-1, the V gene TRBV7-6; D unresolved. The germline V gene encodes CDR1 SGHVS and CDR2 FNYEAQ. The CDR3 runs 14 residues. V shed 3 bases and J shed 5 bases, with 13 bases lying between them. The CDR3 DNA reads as TGTGCCAGCAGCTTGATGGATAGTAGGACTGAAGCTTTCTTT. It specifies CASSLMDSRTEAFF.

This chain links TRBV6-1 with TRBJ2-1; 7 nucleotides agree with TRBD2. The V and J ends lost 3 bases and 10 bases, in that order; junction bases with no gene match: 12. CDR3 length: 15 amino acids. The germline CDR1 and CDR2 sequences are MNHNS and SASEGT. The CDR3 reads CASSDGTIDSLEQFF. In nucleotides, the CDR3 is TGTGCCAGCAGTGACGGGACTATCGACTCCCTCGAGCAGTTCTTC.

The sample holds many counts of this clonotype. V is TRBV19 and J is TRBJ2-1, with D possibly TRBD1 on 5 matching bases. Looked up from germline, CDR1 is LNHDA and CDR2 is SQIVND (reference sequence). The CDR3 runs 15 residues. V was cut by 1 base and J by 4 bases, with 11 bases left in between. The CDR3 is CASSIAQGRYNEQFF. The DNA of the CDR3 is TGTGCCAGTAGTATAGCTCAGGGAAGGTACAATGAGCAGTTCTTC.

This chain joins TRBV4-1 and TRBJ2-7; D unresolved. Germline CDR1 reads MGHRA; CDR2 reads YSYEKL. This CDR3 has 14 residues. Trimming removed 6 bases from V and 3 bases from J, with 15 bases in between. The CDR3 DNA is TGCGCCAGCAGTCTGTCCCACGGCGACTACGAGCAGTACTTC. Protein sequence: CASSLSHGDYEQYF.

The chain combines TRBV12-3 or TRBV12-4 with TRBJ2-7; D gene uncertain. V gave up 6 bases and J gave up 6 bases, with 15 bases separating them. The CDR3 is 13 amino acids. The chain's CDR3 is CASSPNLGFEQYF. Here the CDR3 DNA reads TGTGCCAGCAGCCCTAATCTCGGTTTCGAGCAGTACTTC.

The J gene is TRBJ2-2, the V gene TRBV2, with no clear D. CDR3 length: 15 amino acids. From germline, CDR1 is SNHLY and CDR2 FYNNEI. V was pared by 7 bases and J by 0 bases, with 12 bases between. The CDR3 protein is CASILTGPNTGELFF. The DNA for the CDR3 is TGTGCCAGCATACTCACCGGGCCGAACACCGGGGAGCTGTTTTTT.

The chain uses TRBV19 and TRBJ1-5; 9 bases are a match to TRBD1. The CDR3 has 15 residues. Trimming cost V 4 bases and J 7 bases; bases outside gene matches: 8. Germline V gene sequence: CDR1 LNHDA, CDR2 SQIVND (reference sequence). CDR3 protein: CASSRRTGDWQPQHF. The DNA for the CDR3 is TGTGCCAGTAGTAGACGGACAGGGGATTGGCAGCCCCAGCATTTT.

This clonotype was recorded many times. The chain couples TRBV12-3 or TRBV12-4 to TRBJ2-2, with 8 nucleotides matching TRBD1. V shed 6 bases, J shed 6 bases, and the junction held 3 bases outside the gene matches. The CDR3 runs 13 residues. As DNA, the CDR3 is TGTGCCAGCAGCCGGACAGGGCCCGGGGAGCTGTTTTTT. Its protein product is CASSRTGPGELFF.

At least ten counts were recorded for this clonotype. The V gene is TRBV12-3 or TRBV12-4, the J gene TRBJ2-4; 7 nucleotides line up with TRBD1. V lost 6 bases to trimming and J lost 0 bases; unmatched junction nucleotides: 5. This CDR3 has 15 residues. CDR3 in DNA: TGTGCCAGCAGAGGGACAGCACTAGCCAAAAACATTCAGTACTTC. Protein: CASRGTALAKNIQYF.

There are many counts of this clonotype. As DNA, the CDR3 is TGTGCCAGCAGTTCCAGCCGAGGACAGGGGACCTACGAGCAGTACTTC. The encoded protein is CASSSSRGQGTYEQYF. The chain combines TRBV7-2 with TRBJ2-7, with TRBD1 matching 9 bases. Germline values: CDR1 SGHTA, CDR2 FQGNSA. The CDR3 covers 16 residues. V dropped 6 bases and J dropped 2; count of bases not matched to a gene: 11.

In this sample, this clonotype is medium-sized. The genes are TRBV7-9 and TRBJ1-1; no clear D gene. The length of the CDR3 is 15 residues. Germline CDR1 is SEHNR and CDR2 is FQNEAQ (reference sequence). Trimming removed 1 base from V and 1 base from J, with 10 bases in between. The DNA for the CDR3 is TGTGCCAGCAGCTTAGAGCTTTGGGGGAACACTGAAGCTTTCTTT. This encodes CASSLELWGNTEAFF.

The CDR3 loop reads CASSRTSGRIHEQFF. The CDR3 DNA follows: TGTGCCAGTAGCAGGACTAGCGGGAGGATCCATGAGCAGTTCTTC. The chain couples TRBV19 to TRBJ2-1, with TRBD2 matching 14 bases. V trimming: 6 bases; J trimming: 8 bases; junction bases outside the gene matches: 6. The germline gives CDR1 LNHDA, CDR2 SQIVND (reference sequence). The CDR3 length is 15 residues.

The CDR3 is CASSMTGWNEKLFF. The CDR3 coding sequence is TGTGCCAGCAGCATGACAGGGTGGAATGAAAAACTGTTTTTT. The rearrangement links TRBV7-6 to TRBJ1-4, with 7 nucleotides matching TRBD1. CDR1 SGHVS and CDR2 FNYEAQ come from the germline V gene. The CDR3 has 14 amino acids. The V segment lost 5 bases and the J segment 5 bases; nucleotides outside the gene matches: 5.

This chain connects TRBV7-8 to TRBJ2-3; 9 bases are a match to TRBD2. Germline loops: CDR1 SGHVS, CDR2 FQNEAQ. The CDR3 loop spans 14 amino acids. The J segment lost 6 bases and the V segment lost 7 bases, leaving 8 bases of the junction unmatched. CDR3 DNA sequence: TGTGCCAGCATCCTAGCGGGGCGGCCGGATACGCAGTATTTT. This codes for CASILAGRPDTQYF.

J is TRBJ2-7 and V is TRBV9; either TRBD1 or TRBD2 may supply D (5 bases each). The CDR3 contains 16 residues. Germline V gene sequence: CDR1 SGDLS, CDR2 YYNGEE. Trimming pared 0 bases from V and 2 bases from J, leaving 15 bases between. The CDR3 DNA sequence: TGTGCCAGCAGCGTAGGAGGGGAACCCAGTACCTACGAGCAGTACTTC. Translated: CASSVGGEPSTYEQYF.

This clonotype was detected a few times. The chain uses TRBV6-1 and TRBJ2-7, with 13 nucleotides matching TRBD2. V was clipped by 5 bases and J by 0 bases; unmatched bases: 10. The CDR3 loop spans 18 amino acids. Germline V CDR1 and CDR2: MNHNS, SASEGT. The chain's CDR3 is CASSTKGLAGPSSYEQYF. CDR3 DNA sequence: TGTGCCAGCAGTACAAAGGGACTAGCGGGACCCTCCTCCTACGAGCAGTACTTC.

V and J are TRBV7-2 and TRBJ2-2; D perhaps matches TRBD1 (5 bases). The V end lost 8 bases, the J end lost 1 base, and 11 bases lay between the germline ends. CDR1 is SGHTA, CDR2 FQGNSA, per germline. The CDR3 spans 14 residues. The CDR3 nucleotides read TGTGCCAGCGGGGCTAGAAAGAACACCGGGGAGCTGTTTTTT. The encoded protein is CASGARKNTGELFF.

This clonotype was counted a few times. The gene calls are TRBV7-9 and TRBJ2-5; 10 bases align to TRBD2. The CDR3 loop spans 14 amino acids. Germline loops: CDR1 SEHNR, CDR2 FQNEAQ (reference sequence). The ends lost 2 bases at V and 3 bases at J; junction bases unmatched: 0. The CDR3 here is CASSLTSGEETQYF. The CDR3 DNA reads TGTGCCAGCAGCTTAACTAGCGGGGAAGAGACCCAGTACTTC.

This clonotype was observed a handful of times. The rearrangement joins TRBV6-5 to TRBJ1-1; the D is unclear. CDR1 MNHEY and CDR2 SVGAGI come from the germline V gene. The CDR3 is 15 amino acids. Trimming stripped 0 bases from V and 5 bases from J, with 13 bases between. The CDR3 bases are TGTGCCAGCAGTTACTCGAGGTTAATTGGAACTGAAGCTTTCTTT. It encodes CASSYSRLIGTEAFF.

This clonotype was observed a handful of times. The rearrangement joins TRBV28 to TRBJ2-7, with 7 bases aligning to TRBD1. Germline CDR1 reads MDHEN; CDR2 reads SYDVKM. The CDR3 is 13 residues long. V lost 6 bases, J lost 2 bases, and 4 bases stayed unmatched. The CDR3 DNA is TGTGCCAGCAGCAGGGACAGACCCTACGAGCAGTACTTC. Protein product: CASSRDRPYEQYF.

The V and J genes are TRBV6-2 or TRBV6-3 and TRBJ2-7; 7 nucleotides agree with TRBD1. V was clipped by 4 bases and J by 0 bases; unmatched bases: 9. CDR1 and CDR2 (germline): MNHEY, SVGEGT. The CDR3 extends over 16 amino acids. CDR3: CASSSERDSNSYEQYF. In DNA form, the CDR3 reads TGTGCCAGCAGTTCCGAAAGGGACAGCAACTCCTACGAGCAGTACTTC.

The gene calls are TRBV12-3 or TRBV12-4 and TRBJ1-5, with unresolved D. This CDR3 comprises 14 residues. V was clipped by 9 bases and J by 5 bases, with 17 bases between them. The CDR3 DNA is TGTGCCAGTTCCCGGGGAGCGGGAGATCAGCCCCAGCATTTT. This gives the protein CASSRGAGDQPQHF.

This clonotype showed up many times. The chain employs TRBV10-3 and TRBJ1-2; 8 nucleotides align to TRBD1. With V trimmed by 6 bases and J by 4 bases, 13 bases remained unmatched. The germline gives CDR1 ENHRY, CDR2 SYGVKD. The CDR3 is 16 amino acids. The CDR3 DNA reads TGTGCCATCAGCCGAGACAGGGGCGCTTCTTTCTATGGCTACACCTTC. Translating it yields CAISRDRGASFYGYTF.

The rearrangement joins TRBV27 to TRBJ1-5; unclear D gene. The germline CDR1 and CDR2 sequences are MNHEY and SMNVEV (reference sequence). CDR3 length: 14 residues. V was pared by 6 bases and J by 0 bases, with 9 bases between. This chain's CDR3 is CASRQNISNQPQHF. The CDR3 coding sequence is TGTGCCAGCAGACAAAACATTAGCAATCAGCCCCAGCATTTT.

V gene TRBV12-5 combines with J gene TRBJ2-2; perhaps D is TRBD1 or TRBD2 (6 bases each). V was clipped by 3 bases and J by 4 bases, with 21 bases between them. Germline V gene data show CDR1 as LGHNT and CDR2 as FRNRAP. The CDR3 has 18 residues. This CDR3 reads CASGFRPLAGEATGELFF. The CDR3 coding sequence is TGTGCTAGTGGTTTTCGACCTTTGGCAGGGGAGGCCACCGGGGAGCTGTTTTTT.

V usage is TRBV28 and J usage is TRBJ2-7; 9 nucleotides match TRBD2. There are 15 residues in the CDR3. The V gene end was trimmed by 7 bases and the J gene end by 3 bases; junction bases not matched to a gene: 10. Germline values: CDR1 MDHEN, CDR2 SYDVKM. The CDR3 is CASKGRTSGFYEQYF. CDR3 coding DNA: TGTGCCAGCAAGGGGCGCACTAGCGGGTTCTACGAGCAGTACTTC. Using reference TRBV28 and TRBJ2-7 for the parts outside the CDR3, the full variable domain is DVKVTQSSRYLVKRTGEKVFLECVQDMDHENMFWYRQDPGLGLRLIYFSYDVKMKEKGDIPEGYSVSREKKERFSLILESASTNQTSMYLCASKGRTSGFYEQYFGPGTRLTVT.

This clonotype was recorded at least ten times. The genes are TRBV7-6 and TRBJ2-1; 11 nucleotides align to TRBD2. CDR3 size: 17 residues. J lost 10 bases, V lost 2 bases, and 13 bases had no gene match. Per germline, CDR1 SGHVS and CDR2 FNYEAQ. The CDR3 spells CASSLIRPGLAVEEQFF. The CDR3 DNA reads TGTGCCAGCAGCTTAATCCGGCCGGGACTAGCGGTGGAAGAGCAGTTCTTC.

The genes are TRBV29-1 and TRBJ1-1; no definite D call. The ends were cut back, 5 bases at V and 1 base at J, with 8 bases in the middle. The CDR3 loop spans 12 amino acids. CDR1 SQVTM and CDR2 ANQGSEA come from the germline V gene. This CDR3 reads CSVPHGNTEAFF. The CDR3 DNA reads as TGCAGCGTTCCTCACGGGAACACTGAAGCTTTCTTT.

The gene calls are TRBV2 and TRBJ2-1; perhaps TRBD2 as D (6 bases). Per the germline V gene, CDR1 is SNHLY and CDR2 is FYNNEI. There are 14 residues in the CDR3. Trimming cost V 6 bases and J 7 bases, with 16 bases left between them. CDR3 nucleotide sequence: TGTGCCAGCAGCTCGGGGGAAATGGTGAATGAGCAGTTCTTC. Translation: CASSSGEMVNEQFF.

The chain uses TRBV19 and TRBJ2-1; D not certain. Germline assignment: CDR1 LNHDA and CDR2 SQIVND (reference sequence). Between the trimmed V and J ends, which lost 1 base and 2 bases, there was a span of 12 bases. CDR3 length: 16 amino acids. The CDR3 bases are TGTGCCAGTAGTATAGGCGGCTGGTCCACCTACAATGAGCAGTTCTTC. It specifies CASSIGGWSTYNEQFF.

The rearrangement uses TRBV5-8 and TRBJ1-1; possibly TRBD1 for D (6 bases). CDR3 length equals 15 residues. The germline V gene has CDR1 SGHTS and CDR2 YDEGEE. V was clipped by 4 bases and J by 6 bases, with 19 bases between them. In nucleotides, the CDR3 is TGTGCCAGCAGCCGCCAGTACAGGGATTTCGCTGAAGCTTTCTTT. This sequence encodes CASSRQYRDFAEAFF.